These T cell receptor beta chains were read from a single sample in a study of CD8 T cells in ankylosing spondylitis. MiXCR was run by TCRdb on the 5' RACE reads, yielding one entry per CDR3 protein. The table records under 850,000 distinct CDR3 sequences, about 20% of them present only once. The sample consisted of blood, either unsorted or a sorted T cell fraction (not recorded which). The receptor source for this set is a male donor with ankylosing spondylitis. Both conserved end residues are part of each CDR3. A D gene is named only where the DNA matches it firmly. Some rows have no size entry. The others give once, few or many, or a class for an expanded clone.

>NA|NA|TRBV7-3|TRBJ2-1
TGTGCCAGCAGCTTAACAGCGGACTCCTACAATGAGCAGTTCTTC
CASSLTADSYNEQFF
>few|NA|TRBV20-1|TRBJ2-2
TGCAGTGCTAGACCGGGGGGCGGGACCGGGGAGCTGTTTTTT
CSARPGGGTGELFF
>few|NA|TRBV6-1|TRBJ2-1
TGTGCCAGCAGTGAAGAGGGCACAGAGGGGCACAATGAGCAGTTCTTC
CASSEEGTEGHNEQFF
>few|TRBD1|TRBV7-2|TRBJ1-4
TGTGCCAGCAGCTTCCAGGGGGCAACTAATGAAAAACTGTTTTTT
CASSFQGATNEKLFF
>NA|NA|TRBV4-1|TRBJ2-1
TGCGCCAGCAGCCAAACAAATATCCCCGTCGCGGGGGCCGGACAGGGTGGGGATGAGCAGTTCTTC
CASSQTNIPVAGAGQGGDEQFF
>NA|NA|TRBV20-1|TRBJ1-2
TGCAGTGTAGGTGGGACCAACTATGGCTACACCTTC
CSVGGTNYGYTF
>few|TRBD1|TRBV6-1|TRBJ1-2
TGTGCCAGCAGTACCCCGGCAGGGGGCGCGAGGGGCTACACCTTC
CASSTPAGGARGYTF
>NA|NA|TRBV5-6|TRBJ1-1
TGTGCCAGCAGCTTGCGGTCAGGGAGGTTGCGGGCTTTCTTT
CASSLRSGRLRAFF
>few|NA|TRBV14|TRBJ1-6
TGTGCCAGCAGCCAATCGGGAGCTAGTGCACCCCTCCACTTT
CASSQSGASAPLHF
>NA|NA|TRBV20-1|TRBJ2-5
TGCAGTGCTCCCTTTCCCTTATGGGCGGAGACCCAGTACTTC
CSAPFPLWAETQYF
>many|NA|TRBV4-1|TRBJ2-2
TGCGCCAGTTTTGGGGGCGGGGAGCTGTTTTTT
CASFGGGELFF
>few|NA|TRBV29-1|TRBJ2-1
TGCAGCGTTGAAGAGGGCAGGTACAATGAGCAGTTCTTC
CSVEEGRYNEQFF
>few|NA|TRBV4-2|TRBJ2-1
TGTGCCAGCAGCCCGTTTGGGAGCGGCGCTATCGGCAATGAGCAGTTCTTC
CASSPFGSGAIGNEQFF
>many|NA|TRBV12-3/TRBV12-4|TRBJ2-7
TGTGCCAGCAGTTCTCTGATCTACGAGCAGTACTTC
CASSSLIYEQYF
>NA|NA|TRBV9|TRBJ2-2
TGTGCCAGCAGCCCCTGGCGGGGAGTGAACACCGGGGAGCTGTTTTTT
CASSPWRGVNTGELFF
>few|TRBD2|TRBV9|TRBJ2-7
TGTGCCAGCAGCGTAGGGGCACGAGCGGGAGGCGGTTACGAGCAGTACTTC
CASSVGARAGGGYEQYF
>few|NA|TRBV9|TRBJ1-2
TGTGCCAGCAGCGTAGACGGTTATGATGGCTACACCTTC
CASSVDGYDGYTF
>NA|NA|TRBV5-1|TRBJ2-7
TGCGCCAGCAGCCTAAGGACAGACTCCTACGAGCAGTACTTC
CASSLRTDSYEQYF
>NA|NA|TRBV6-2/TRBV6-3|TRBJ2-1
TGTGCCAGCAGTTACCCAGTCGGCGGAAGCTCCTACAATGAGCAGTTCTTC
CASSYPVGGSSYNEQFF
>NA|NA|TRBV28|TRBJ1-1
TGTGCCAGCAGTCCGCCATTCCATGGGGCTTTCTTT
CASSPPFHGAFF
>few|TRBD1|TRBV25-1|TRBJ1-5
TGTGCCAGCAGTGAAAGGGACAGGGCAACTCCCCAGCATTTT
CASSERDRATPQHF
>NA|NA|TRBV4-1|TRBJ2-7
TGCGCCAGCAGCCCCGACAGGGAGGCTTACGAGCAGTACTTC
CASSPDREAYEQYF
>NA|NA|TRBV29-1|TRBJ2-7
TGCAGCGTCACGTCCGCGGGGTACGAGCAGTACTTC
CSVTSAGYEQYF
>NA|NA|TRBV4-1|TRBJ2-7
TGCGCCAGCAGCCAACTCCTAGGGGACTACGAGCAGTACTTC
CASSQLLGDYEQYF
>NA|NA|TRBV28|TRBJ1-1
TGTGCCAGCAGGCTGGGACGGTGGAACACTGAAGCTTTCTTT
CASRLGRWNTEAFF
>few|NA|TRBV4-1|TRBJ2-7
TGCGCCAGCAGCCAAGAGGCCCACACAGGGTACTACGAGCAGTACTTC
CASSQEAHTGYYEQYF
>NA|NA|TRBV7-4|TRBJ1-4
TGTGCTAGTGGATCGGGACAAGGGTCAACTAATGAAAAACTGTTTTTT
CASGSGQGSTNEKLFF
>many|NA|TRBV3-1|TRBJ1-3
TGTGCCAGCAGCCCCAACTCTGGAAACACCATATATTTT
CASSPNSGNTIYF
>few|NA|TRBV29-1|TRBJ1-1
TGCAGCGTTGAATCAGGGCTGGGCACTGAAGCTTTCTTT
CSVESGLGTEAFF
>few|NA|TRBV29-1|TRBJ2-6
TGCAGCGTACCCAGCGAAGGGGCCAACGTCCTGACTTTC
CSVPSEGANVLTF
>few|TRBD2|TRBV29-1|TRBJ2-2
TGCAGCGTGGAGACTAGCGGAAACACCGGGGAGCTGTTTTTT
CSVETSGNTGELFF
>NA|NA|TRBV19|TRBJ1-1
TGTGCCACCTCCGGCGAATTAGGTGAAGCTTTCTTT
CATSGELGEAFF
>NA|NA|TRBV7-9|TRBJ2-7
TGTGCCAGCAGTGAAGGAGGTAAACTCTCCTACGAGCAGTACTTC
CASSEGGKLSYEQYF
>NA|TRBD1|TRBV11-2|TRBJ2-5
TGTGCCAGCAGCTTAGTAGGCAGGGGGCGAGAGACCCAGTACTTC
CASSLVGRGRETQYF
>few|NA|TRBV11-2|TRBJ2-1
TGTGCCAGCAGCCGATGGAGGGATGAGCAGTTCTTC
CASSRWRDEQFF
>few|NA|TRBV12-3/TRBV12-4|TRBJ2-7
TGTGCCAGCAGTTTCGGTCCCGTTCCATCTTACGAGCAGTACTTC
CASSFGPVPSYEQYF
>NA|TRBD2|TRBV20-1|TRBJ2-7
TGCAGTGCTAGATTGAACGGGGGGGCCTGGGAGCAGTACTTC
CSARLNGGAWEQYF
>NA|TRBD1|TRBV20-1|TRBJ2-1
TGCAGTGCTGGGGGACAGGGCCCGTACAATGAGCAGTTCTTC
CSAGGQGPYNEQFF
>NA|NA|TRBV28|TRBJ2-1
TGTGCCAGCACGCGGGATGAGCAGTTCTTC
CASTRDEQFF
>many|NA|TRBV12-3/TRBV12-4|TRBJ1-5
TGTGCCAGCAGTTTCTTGGTGGGTCAGCCCCAGCATTTT
CASSFLVGQPQHF
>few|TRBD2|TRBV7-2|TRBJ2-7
TGTGCCAGCAGCTTAGATGTACTAGCGGGGCTAAAGTACTTC
CASSLDVLAGLKYF
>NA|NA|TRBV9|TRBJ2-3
TGTGCCAGCAGCGTAGGCGGCAAAACAGATACGCAGTATTTT
CASSVGGKTDTQYF
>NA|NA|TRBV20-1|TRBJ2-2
TGCAGTGCTAGAGATTATCTCGTTGACACCGGGGAGCTGTTTTTT
CSARDYLVDTGELFF
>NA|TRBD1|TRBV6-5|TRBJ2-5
TGTGCCAGCAGTTACGGGGACAGGGGTAGCGAGACCCAGTACTTC
CASSYGDRGSETQYF
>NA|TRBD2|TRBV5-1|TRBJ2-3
TGCGCCAGCAGCTTGGTTGTAGCGGGGGTAGATACGCAGTATTTT
CASSLVVAGVDTQYF
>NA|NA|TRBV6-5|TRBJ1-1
TGTGCCAGCAGTTACTCGATCGTCGCGAACACTGAAGCTTTCTTT
CASSYSIVANTEAFF
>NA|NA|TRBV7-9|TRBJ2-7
TGTGCCAGCAGCCGGGACAATGCCCCCCGATACGAGCAGTACTTC
CASSRDNAPRYEQYF
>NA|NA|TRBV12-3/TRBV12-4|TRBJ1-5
TGTGCCAGCAGTTTAGCCCAGGGTAGCAATCAGCCCCAGCATTTT
CASSLAQGSNQPQHF
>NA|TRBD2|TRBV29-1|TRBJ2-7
TGCAGCGCCGAGGGGTCGGGAGGACCCTACGAGCAGTACTTC
CSAEGSGGPYEQYF
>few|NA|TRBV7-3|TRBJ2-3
TGTGCCAGCAGCTTATCGGTAGGGGCCACAGATACGCAGTATTTT
CASSLSVGATDTQYF